This TCR beta chain was sequenced in a study of T cell responses to AZD1222 COVID-19 vaccine. Background on the study: Second-dose groups at about 4 or about 12 weeks were pooled.

The CDR3 contains 12 residues. Trimming left V 2 bases short and J 7 bases short, with 6 bases between. The germline V gene has CDR1 MNHEY and CDR2 SMNVEV (reference sequence). The assay was immunoSEQ multiplex PCR, and TCRdb's table has in-frame clones only and misses some. The sample holds 85,000 or so clones, over 80% seen once. Specimen: peripheral blood, collected on day 0 of AZD1222 vaccination. The V gene is TRBV27, the J gene TRBJ1-5, with D hard to call. The receptor's source is an adult in good health. The CDR3 coding sequence is TGTGCCAGCAGTTTAGGAGGACAGCCCCAGCATTTT. It yields the protein CASSLGGQPQHF.